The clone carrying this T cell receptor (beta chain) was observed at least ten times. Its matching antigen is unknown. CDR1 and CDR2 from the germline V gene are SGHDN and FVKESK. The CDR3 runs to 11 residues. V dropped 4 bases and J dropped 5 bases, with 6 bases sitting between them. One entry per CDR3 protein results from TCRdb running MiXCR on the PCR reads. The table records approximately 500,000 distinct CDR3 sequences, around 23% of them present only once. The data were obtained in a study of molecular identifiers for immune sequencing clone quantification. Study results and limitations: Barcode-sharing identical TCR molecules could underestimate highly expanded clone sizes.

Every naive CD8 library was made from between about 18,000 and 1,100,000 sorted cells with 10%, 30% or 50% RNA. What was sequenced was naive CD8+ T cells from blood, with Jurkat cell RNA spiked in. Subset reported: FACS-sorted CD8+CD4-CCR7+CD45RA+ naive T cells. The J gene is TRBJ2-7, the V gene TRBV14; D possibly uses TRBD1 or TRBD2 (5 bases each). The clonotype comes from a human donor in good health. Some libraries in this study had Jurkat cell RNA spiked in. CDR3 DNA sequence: TGTGCCAGCAGCCGGGGACACGAGCAGTACTTC. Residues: CASSRGHEQYF.